What follows is one TCR beta chain and its context. This entry is derived from a study of blood T cell repertoires in COVID-19. In the study overall: The United States, Italy and Spain supplied acute and convalescent COVID-19 samples. From T cells, B-cell-depleted T cells, or PBMCs came the material, which was cDNA or gDNA.

Authors' methods: Cell counts per sample came from amplifying reference gene primers. TCRdb keeps only in-frame clones here, not all; method: immunoSEQ multiplex PCR. That table is the source of V, J and clone size, and D and trimming were worked out from the DNA. Altogether 270,000 or so clones are present, under 90% being singletons, with the ten largest covering 8% to 10%. Sequenced: peripheral blood. This TCR was recovered from a woman aged 50 to 60 who had recovered from COVID-19.

CDR3 loop: CASSQVLTGEEKLFF. The DNA of the CDR3 is TGCGCCAGCAGCCAAGTGCTAACAGGGGAAGAAAAACTGTTTTTT. V is TRBV4-3 and J is TRBJ1-4; 7 nucleotides align to TRBD1. From germline, CDR1 is LGHNA and CDR2 YSLEER. The CDR3 consists of 15 residues. The J segment lost 8 bases and the V segment lost 1 base, leaving 7 bases of the junction unmatched.